Presented here are 24 T cell receptor beta chains from one specimen sequenced in a study of T cells in Graves' hyperthyroidism and ophthalmopathy. Amplified TCR beta CDR3 regions came from RNA transcripts. A set of HTBI primers served as the primers for a first-round RT-PCR of the TCR CDR3. From the multiplex PCR reads, TCRdb called clonotypes with MiXCR, one entry per CDR3 protein. This sample has roughly 350,000 distinct CDR3 sequences, with roughly 15% found just once. Sequences were obtained from blood. These receptors all come from a woman between 40 and 50 years old with Graves' ophthalmopathy.

This chain connects TRBV7-6 to TRBJ2-2; D is perhaps TRBD1 or TRBD2 (5 bases each). This CDR3 has 15 amino acids. CDR1 SGHVS and CDR2 FNYEAQ come from the germline V gene. V was cut by 5 bases and J by 4 bases, with 14 bases left in between. The CDR3 nucleotides are TGTGCCAGCAGCCGAAACACTAGGGGCACCGGGGAGCTGTTTTTT. Its protein product is CASSRNTRGTGELFF.

In this sample, this clonotype turned up many times. This rearrangement joins TRBV3-1 to TRBJ2-2; no clear D gene. The CDR3 length is 14 residues. The V gene's germline CDR1 is LGHDT and CDR2 YNNKEL (reference sequence). V was trimmed by 1 base and J by 1 base, leaving 4 bases between them. CDR3 sequence reads: CASSQVRNTGELFF. For the CDR3, the DNA is TGTGCCAGCAGCCAAGTGAGGAACACCGGGGAGCTGTTTTTT. Variable domain in full (rest from reference TRBV3-1 and TRBJ2-2): DTAVSQTPKYLVTQMGNDKSIKCEQNLGHDTMYWYKQDSKKFLKIMFSYNNKELIINETVPNRFSPKSPDKAHLNLHINSLELGDSAVYFCASSQVRNTGELFFGEGSRLTVL.

The V gene is TRBV6-1, the J gene TRBJ2-4; D remains ambiguous. The V end was cut by 7 bases, the J end by 6 bases, with 16 bases between. Germline CDR1 and CDR2: MNHNS and SASEGT. The CDR3 extends over 14 amino acids. The CDR3 is CASNYGLGRNIQYF. The DNA for the CDR3 is TGTGCCAGCAATTACGGTCTGGGCAGAAACATTCAGTACTTC.

The chain has TRBV12-3 or TRBV12-4 and TRBJ2-1, with TRBD2 matching over 12 bases. The V and J ends lost 4 bases and 2 bases, in that order; junction bases with no gene match: 3. The CDR3 has 16 residues. The CDR3 DNA reads as TGTGCCAGCAGTTCCCTAGCGGGGGGGGCCTACAATGAGCAGTTCTTC. Translating gives CASSSLAGGAYNEQFF.

This clonotype was observed many times. The chain combines TRBV12-3 or TRBV12-4 with TRBJ1-1, with D perhaps matching TRBD1 (5 bases). The CDR3 length is 13 residues. Trimming removed 8 bases from V and 4 bases from J, with 14 bases in between. The CDR3 is CASGKGVVTEAFF. As DNA, the CDR3 is TGTGCCAGCGGTAAAGGGGTAGTCACTGAAGCTTTCTTT.

V and J are TRBV20-1 and TRBJ2-7; 8 bases line up with TRBD2. The CDR3 covers 17 residues. Unmatched junction bases numbered 16, after V lost 6 bases and J lost 0 bases. In germline, CDR1 is DFQATT, CDR2 SNEGSKA (reference sequence). For the CDR3, the DNA is TGCAGTGCGGACGGGCTAGCGGGCCTAGGGGACTCCTACGAGCAGTACTTC. Protein product: CSADGLAGLGDSYEQYF.

The CDR3 spells CASSITFGAAPYNEQFF. The DNA for the CDR3 is TGTGCCAGCAGCATAACCTTTGGGGCTGCTCCCTACAATGAGCAGTTCTTC. The rearrangement links TRBV5-5 to TRBJ2-1; maybe TRBD1 (5 bases). The V end lost 4 bases, the J end lost 2 bases, and 19 bases lay between the germline ends. Germline V lookup: CDR1 SGHKS, CDR2 YYEKEE (reference sequence). The CDR3 runs to 17 residues.

This clonotype was observed at least ten times. The rearrangement links TRBV16 to TRBJ2-7; D is undetermined. This CDR3 comprises 12 residues. Trimming removed 5 bases from V and 0 bases from J, with 5 bases in between. Germline lookup yields CDR1 KGHSY and CDR2 FQNENV. The CDR3 sequence: CASSTLSYEQYF. The CDR3 DNA reads TGTGCCAGCAGCACCCTCTCCTACGAGCAGTACTTC.

There are many counts of this clonotype. DNA for the CDR3: TGTGCCAGCAGGGAGGGGAGAAATAGCAATCAGCCCCAGCATTTT. Its translation: CASREGRNSNQPQHF. The gene calls are TRBV2 and TRBJ1-5; TRBD1 might be the D (5 bases). CDR3 length: 15 residues. Germline CDR1 and CDR2: SNHLY and FYNNEI. V was pared by 6 bases and J by 0 bases, with 12 bases between.

The chain uses TRBV4-1 and TRBJ2-2; no clear D gene. CDR3 size: 14 residues. V was clipped by 1 base and J by 1 base, with 4 bases between them. Germline values: CDR1 MGHRA, CDR2 YSYEKL. CDR3 region: CASSQAKNTGELFF. The DNA for the CDR3 is TGCGCCAGCAGCCAAGCCAAGAACACCGGGGAGCTGTTTTTT.

This clonotype has a count of ten or more. V usage is TRBV11-2 and J usage is TRBJ2-7; 9 nucleotides line up with TRBD1. The junction had 5 bases not matched to a gene; V was cut back by 5 bases and J by 6 bases. There are 13 residues in the CDR3. Germline V gene data show CDR1 as SGHAT and CDR2 as FQNNGV. CDR3 DNA sequence: TGTGCCAGCAGCATCGGACAGGGGTTCGAGCAGTACTTC. Amino acid sequence: CASSIGQGFEQYF.

This clonotype was detected many times. The V gene is TRBV5-6, the J gene TRBJ2-7; D is ambiguous. The CDR3 is made up of 12 amino acids. From germline, CDR1 is SGHDT and CDR2 YYEEEE. Trimming removed 0 bases from V and 2 bases from J, with 3 bases in between. CDR3 sequence (DNA): TGTGCCAGCAGCTTGGGAACCTACGAGCAGTACTTC. Residues: CASSLGTYEQYF. Full variable domain (rest looked up from reference TRBV5-6 and TRBJ2-7): DAGVTQSPTHLIKTRGQQVTLRCSPKSGHDTVSWYQQALGQGPQFIFQYYEEEERQRGNFPDRFSGHQFPNYSSELNVNALLLGDSALYLCASSLGTYEQYFGPGTRLTVT.

At least ten counts were recorded for this clonotype. This chain uses TRBV20-1 with TRBJ2-1; 10 nucleotides match TRBD2. Germline CDR1 and CDR2: DFQATT and SNEGSKA (reference sequence). This CDR3 comprises 12 residues. Trimming took 7 bases from V and 7 from J; bases not matched to a gene: 4. The CDR3 region is CSVSGGYNEQFF. CDR3 nucleotide sequence: TGCAGTGTTAGCGGGGGGTATAATGAGCAGTTCTTC.

This clonotype was counted ten times or more. CDR3 region: CASSQVGAVYEAFF. In nucleotides, the CDR3 is TGTGCCAGCAGCCAAGTCGGGGCAGTGTACGAAGCTTTCTTT. The V and J genes are TRBV3-1 and TRBJ1-1, with D tentatively TRBD1 (5 bases). The germline gives CDR1 LGHDT, CDR2 YNNKEL (reference sequence). Trimming shortened V by 1 base and J by 8 bases, and 14 bases separated the two germline ends. This CDR3 is 14 amino acids long.

This clonotype was observed once. This sequence joins TRBV10-3 and TRBJ2-1, with 9 bases fitting TRBD2. The CDR3 runs to 15 residues. J was trimmed by 8 bases and V by 6 bases; bases with no gene match: 11. CDR1 is ENHRY and CDR2 is SYGVKD in the germline V gene. The CDR3 nucleotides read TGTGCCATCAGCATTAGCGGGGGCGACGGTTATGAGCAGTTCTTC. This encodes CAISISGGDGYEQFF.

The chain is built from TRBV27 and TRBJ1-2; D is ambiguous. Trimming stripped 3 bases from V and 4 bases from J, with 9 bases between. In germline, CDR1 is MNHEY, CDR2 SMNVEV (reference sequence). The CDR3 covers 13 residues. DNA of the CDR3: TGTGCCAGCAGTTTTGGGAGTGGCTATGGCTACACCTTC. This codes for CASSFGSGYGYTF.

This clonotype appeared a few times. The V and J genes are TRBV10-3 and TRBJ2-6, with 7 bases fitting TRBD1. The germline V gene encodes CDR1 ENHRY and CDR2 SYGVKD. Losses at the gene ends were 7 bases for V and 0 bases for J; bases not matched to a gene: 9. The CDR3 is 17 residues long. CDR3 DNA sequence: TGTGCCATCATGGGGCGACAGGGAAACTCTGGGGCCAACGTCCTGACTTTC. This sequence encodes CAIMGRQGNSGANVLTF.

The chain carries TRBV4-2 and TRBJ1-2; D unclear. Trimming pared 1 base from V and 8 bases from J, leaving 11 bases between. Germline CDR1 is LGHNA and CDR2 is YNFKEQ. There are 13 residues in the CDR3. The CDR3 sequence is CASSQVMIGGYTF. DNA for the CDR3: TGTGCCAGCAGCCAAGTAATGATCGGAGGCTACACCTTC.

This clonotype was recorded many times. The CDR3 coding sequence is TGTGCCAGCAGGGGAGGCAGACCGTATACTGAGCAGTTCTTC. Amino acids: CASRGGRPYTEQFF. This sequence joins TRBV6-1 and TRBJ2-1; the D gene is possibly TRBD2 (6 bases). CDR1 MNHNS and CDR2 SASEGT come from the germline V gene. With 6 bases removed from V and 9 bases from J, the gap between germline ends came to 18 bases. The length of the CDR3 is 14 residues.

J is TRBJ2-3 and V is TRBV27; TRBD2 agrees at 9 bases. Germline CDR1 MNHEY, CDR2 SMNVEV (reference sequence). Trimming cost V 6 bases and J 2 bases; bases outside gene matches: 6. The CDR3 consists of 15 residues. CDR3 residues: CASSSQRGDTDTQYF. Written as DNA, the CDR3 is TGTGCCAGCAGCTCTCAGCGGGGGGACACAGATACGCAGTATTTT.

Ten or more counts support this clonotype. The chain combines TRBV6-1 with TRBJ1-1; 7 positions agree with TRBD1. The germline CDR1 and CDR2 sequences are MNHNS and SASEGT. V lost 10 bases to trimming and J lost 4 bases; unmatched junction nucleotides: 15. The CDR3 spans 15 residues. DNA for the CDR3: TGTGCCACTTCGCCGGGACAGTCTATGGTCACTGAAGCTTTCTTT. Translated: CATSPGQSMVTEAFF.

The V gene is TRBV28, the J gene TRBJ1-2; D uncertain. The CDR3 length is 12 residues. The V gene's germline CDR1 is MDHEN and CDR2 SYDVKM. Trimming shortened V by 5 bases and J by 1 base, and 5 bases separated the two germline ends. The CDR3 region is CASSPYNYGYTF. CDR3 DNA sequence: TGTGCCAGCAGTCCTTATAACTATGGCTACACCTTC.

This clonotype was seen at least ten times. The V gene is TRBV7-9, the J gene TRBJ2-5; D is possibly TRBD1 (5 bases). The CDR3 is 12 amino acids. Germline V lookup: CDR1 SEHNR, CDR2 FQNEAQ (reference sequence). The germline V and J ends were trimmed by 4 bases and 5 bases, with 8 bases remaining between them. For the CDR3, the DNA is TGTGCCAGCAGCTGGTCAGGGGAGACCCAGTACTTC. It codes for CASSWSGETQYF.

This clonotype appeared many times. The CDR3 bases are TGTGCCATAGGGACCGGCGATTTGTGGACCCAGTACTTC. Translation: CAIGTGDLWTQYF. The V gene is TRBV10-3, the J gene TRBJ2-5, with D possibly called TRBD1 or TRBD2 (5 bases each). Germline CDR1 reads ENHRY; CDR2 reads SYGVKD. The CDR3 contains 13 residues. V was pared by 9 bases and J by 7 bases, with 18 bases between.